A single sample is the source of the 28 T cell receptor beta chains below, sequenced in a study of CD8 T cells in ankylosing spondylitis. Study results and caveats: It appeared that ankylosing spondylitis blood was characterized by a TCR beta motif of several highly homologous variants.

These receptors have no identified antigens. TCRdb reprocessed the 5' RACE reads via MiXCR and lists one record per CDR3 protein. The profile shows fewer than 500,000 distinct CDR3 sequences, under 25% of them singletons. Sequencing was carried out using blood, either unsorted or a sorted T cell fraction (not recorded which). The receptors stem from a male donor with ankylosing spondylitis.

V gene TRBV7-2 combines with J gene TRBJ1-5; D remains unclear. Trimming took off 0 bases at V and 2 bases at J, with 8 bases between the two ends. CDR1 and CDR2 (germline): SGHTA, FQGNSA. CDR3 length equals 15 residues. The CDR3 loop is CASSLAGIRNQPQHF. The CDR3, as DNA: TGTGCCAGCAGCTTAGCCGGGATTCGCAATCAGCCCCAGCATTTT.

The chain has TRBV24-1 and TRBJ2-3; D uncertain. With 2 bases removed from V and 0 bases from J, the gap between germline ends came to 11 bases. The CDR3 contains 16 residues. Germline CDR1 is KGHDR and CDR2 is SFDVKD. The CDR3 loop reads CATSDSGQRSTDTQYF. The CDR3, as DNA: TGTGCCACCAGTGATTCCGGTCAGAGGAGCACAGATACGCAGTATTTT.

The chain combines TRBV3-1 with TRBJ1-6, with D uncertain. Germline lookup yields CDR1 LGHDT and CDR2 YNNKEL (reference sequence). The V end was cut by 4 bases, the J end by 7 bases, with 5 bases between. This CDR3 region has 12 residues. For the CDR3, the DNA is TGTGCCAGCAGCCCCCTAAATTCACCCCTCCACTTT. As protein: CASSPLNSPLHF.

This clonotype was recorded a few times. This chain joins TRBV7-2 and TRBJ2-3, with TRBD1 matching over 8 bases. Unmatched junction bases numbered 4, after V lost 1 base and J lost 1 base. Germline V lookup: CDR1 SGHTA, CDR2 FQGNSA. This CDR3 spans 16 amino acids. In DNA form, the CDR3 reads TGTGCCAGCAGCTTAGAGACAGGGGTCGGCACAGATACGCAGTATTTT. It translates to CASSLETGVGTDTQYF. Based on the CDR3 plus reference TRBV7-2 and TRBJ2-3, the full variable domain is GAGVSQSPSNKVTEKGKDVELRCDPISGHTALYWYRQSLGQGLEFLIYFQGNSAPDKSGLPSDRFSAERTGGSVSTLTIQRTQQEDSAVYLCASSLETGVGTDTQYFGPGTRLTVL.

This clonotype was seen a few times. The rearrangement uses TRBV7-8 and TRBJ2-5; 8 nucleotides agree with TRBD2. The CDR3 is 15 amino acids. Germline CDR1 reads SGHVS; CDR2 reads FQNEAQ. V lost 5 bases to trimming and J lost 1 base; unmatched junction nucleotides: 6. The DNA for the CDR3 is TGTGCCAGCAGCAATCGACTAGCGACCCAAGAGACCCAGTACTTC. Protein: CASSNRLATQETQYF.

The gene calls are TRBV4-1 and TRBJ2-3; 10 nucleotides line up with TRBD2. Losses at the gene ends were 1 base for V and 7 bases for J; bases not matched to a gene: 8. Per germline, CDR1 MGHRA and CDR2 YSYEKL. The length of the CDR3 is 16 residues. The CDR3 loop is CASSQGISGRWNTQYF. CDR3 bases: TGCGCCAGCAGCCAAGGAATTAGCGGGAGGTGGAATACGCAGTATTTT.

This clonotype has ten or more counts. The genes are TRBV12-3 or TRBV12-4 and TRBJ2-7; D might be TRBD1 (6 bases). V was clipped by 8 bases and J by 4 bases, with 12 bases between them. The CDR3 sequence is 12 residues long. DNA for the CDR3: TGTGCCAGCCACAGAGGGGGATACGAGCAGTACTTC. Translated: CASHRGGYEQYF.

This chain joins TRBV7-2 and TRBJ2-7, with a weak D call TRBD1 (6 bases). Germline V gene data show CDR1 as SGHTA and CDR2 as FQGNSA. The CDR3 is made up of 16 amino acids. Trimming removed 4 bases at V and 3 bases at J, with 19 bases between. The DNA of the CDR3 is TGTGCCAGCAGCTCGCCCCCCTCACAGGGCGGCTACGAGCAGTACTTC. As protein: CASSSPPSQGGYEQYF.

This clonotype appeared a few times. The chain uses TRBV6-4 and TRBJ2-1; 11 bases fit TRBD2. This CDR3 is built from 15 residues. The V segment lost 4 bases and the J segment 6 bases; nucleotides outside the gene matches: 5. From germline, CDR1 is MRHNA and CDR2 SNTAGT. This CDR3 reads CASSARLAGINEQFF. The CDR3 bases are TGTGCCAGCAGTGCGCGACTAGCGGGAATCAATGAGCAGTTCTTC.

The table lists this clonotype with a few counts. V and J are TRBV5-4 and TRBJ2-2, with TRBD1 as a possible D gene (5 bases). There are 15 residues in the CDR3. Germline V gene lookup returns CDR1 SGHNT and CDR2 YYREEE (reference sequence). V lost 1 base, J lost 4 bases, and 11 bases lay in between. DNA for the CDR3: TGTGCCAGCAGCTTGCGGCAGGGTGTCACCGGGGAGCTGTTTTTT. This encodes CASSLRQGVTGELFF.

The genes are TRBV5-1 and TRBJ2-7; a weak D match, TRBD1 (6 bases). V was trimmed by 1 base and J by 2 bases, leaving 10 bases between them. The CDR3 contains 14 residues. Germline CDR1 and CDR2: SGHRS and YFSETQ. The CDR3 loop reads CASSLNRAAYEQYF. CDR3 in DNA: TGCGCCAGCAGCTTGAACAGGGCCGCCTACGAGCAGTACTTC.

CDR3 residues: CASSPKVVGGKLFF. In DNA, the CDR3 is TGTGCCAGCAGCCCCAAGGTCGTGGGTGGAAAACTGTTTTTT. This rearrangement joins TRBV5-8 to TRBJ1-4; D is unresolved. The V gene's germline CDR1 is SGHTS and CDR2 YDEGEE. V lost 4 bases and J lost 10, with 17 bases in between. This CDR3 has 14 amino acids.

This chain links TRBV10-3 with TRBJ2-1, with TRBD2 matching over 11 bases. V was pared by 10 bases and J by 9 bases, with 14 bases of the junction left unmatched. CDR3 size: 15 residues. Germline assignment: CDR1 ENHRY and CDR2 SYGVKD. In DNA form, the CDR3 reads TGTGCCAGCGCGGAGAGAAAACTAGCGGGAGTTGAGCAGTTCTTC. This sequence encodes CASAERKLAGVEQFF.

There are a few counts of this clonotype. J is TRBJ2-3 and V is TRBV7-9; D unresolved. Germline assignment: CDR1 SEHNR and CDR2 FQNEAQ (reference sequence). V was cut by 1 base and J by 6 bases, with 11 bases left in between. The CDR3 is made up of 14 amino acids. The CDR3 region is CASSLEGLGDTQYF. DNA for the CDR3: TGTGCCAGCAGCTTAGAGGGCCTAGGTGATACGCAGTATTTT.

The chain links TRBV6-1 to TRBJ2-7; D might be TRBD2 (6 bases). V lost 5 bases and J 0 bases, leaving 23 bases between the germline ends. CDR1 MNHNS and CDR2 SASEGT come from the germline V gene. This CDR3 is built from 18 residues. CDR3: CASSLPLRGGSPSYEQYF. CDR3 bases: TGTGCCAGCAGTCTTCCATTGCGTGGGGGGTCCCCCTCCTACGAGCAGTACTTC.

The V gene is TRBV18, the J gene TRBJ2-1, with 12 bases identical to TRBD2. This CDR3 is built from 16 residues. Unmatched junction bases numbered 6, after V lost 0 bases and J lost 9 bases. Germline lookup yields CDR1 KGHSH and CDR2 LQKENI. The CDR3 loop reads CASSPPGLAGLGEQFF. CDR3 DNA: TGTGCCAGCTCACCACCGGGACTAGCGGGTTTGGGTGAGCAGTTCTTC.

The chain has TRBV12-3 or TRBV12-4 and TRBJ2-1; D might be TRBD2 (7 bases). The CDR3 has 17 amino acids. V lost 5 bases, J lost 2 bases, and 19 bases lay in between. The CDR3 coding sequence is TGTGCCAGCAGTCCCGAGGGGGGGCGGGCTACCTACAATGAGCAGTTCTTC. Translating it yields CASSPEGGRATYNEQFF.

The sample holds many counts of this clonotype. This sequence joins TRBV5-5 and TRBJ2-1, with 7 bases fitting TRBD2. Germline V gene lookup returns CDR1 SGHKS and CDR2 YYEKEE (reference sequence). There are 15 residues in the CDR3. V was clipped by 3 bases and J by 7 bases; unmatched bases: 10. The CDR3 DNA reads as TGTGCCAGCAGCTCGGCGGTGTCTAGCGGAAATGAGCAGTTCTTC. Translating gives CASSSAVSSGNEQFF. Full variable domain (outside the CDR3, taken from reference TRBV5-5 and TRBJ2-1): DAGVTQSPTHLIKTRGQQVTLRCSPISGHKSVSWYQQVLGQGPQFIFQYYEKEERGRGNFPDRFSARQFPNYSSELNVNALLLGDSALYLCASSSAVSSGNEQFFGPGTRLTVL.

This clonotype was seen only a few times. The chain links TRBV7-2 to TRBJ2-1; 9 bases fit TRBD2. From germline, CDR1 is SGHTA and CDR2 FQGNSA. J gave up 8 bases and V 5 bases, and 7 bases lay outside the gene matches. The CDR3 loop spans 14 amino acids. The CDR3: CASSPGLAWDEQFF. CDR3 coding DNA: TGTGCCAGCAGCCCCGGACTAGCGTGGGATGAGCAGTTCTTC.

The chain joins TRBV4-1 to TRBJ2-5, with D perhaps given as TRBD1 or TRBD2 (6 bases each). Germline CDR1 is MGHRA and CDR2 is YSYEKL. This CDR3 has 17 residues. Trimming left V 2 bases short and J 3 bases short, with 19 bases between. The CDR3 loop is CASSQIGGPSSEETQYF. CDR3 in DNA: TGCGCCAGCAGCCAAATTGGGGGGCCGTCATCCGAAGAGACCCAGTACTTC.

This clonotype has only a few counts. The rearrangement joins TRBV5-1 to TRBJ2-7; D remains unclear. The CDR3 consists of 14 residues. Germline lookup yields CDR1 SGHRS and CDR2 YFSETQ. Trimming removed 0 bases at V and 5 bases at J, with 12 bases between. The CDR3 DNA follows: TGCGCCAGCAGCTTGGACAAGGCTTTGGACGAGCAGTACTTC. This translates into CASSLDKALDEQYF. The full variable domain, its missing parts supplied by reference TRBV5-1 and TRBJ2-7, is KAGVTQTPRYLIKTRGQQVTLSCSPISGHRSVSWYQQTPGQGLQFLFEYFSETQRNKGNFPGRFSGRQFSNSRSEMNVSTLELGDSALYLCASSLDKALDEQYFGPGTRLTVT.

This clonotype has more than one count but fewer than ten. The chain combines TRBV7-9 with TRBJ2-3; TRBD2 might be the D (5 bases). The germline gives CDR1 SEHNR, CDR2 FQNEAQ (reference sequence). V was shortened by 5 bases and J by 0 bases, with 12 bases between the two germline ends. This CDR3 has 15 residues. Here the CDR3 reads CASSMGGLSTDTQYF. The CDR3 bases are TGTGCCAGCAGCATGGGTGGACTGAGCACAGATACGCAGTATTTT. Combining the CDR3 with reference TRBV7-9 and TRBJ2-3 gives the whole variable domain DTGVSQNPRHKITKRGQNVTFRCDPISEHNRLYWYRQTLGQGPEFLTYFQNEAQLEKSRLLSDRFSAERPKGSFSTLEIQRTEQGDSAMYLCASSMGGLSTDTQYFGPGTRLTVL.

This clonotype was seen at least ten times. The chain uses TRBV7-9 and TRBJ1-6; D gene unclear. The CDR3 has 14 residues. Between the trimmed V and J ends, which lost 1 base and 4 bases, there was a span of 5 bases. Looked up from germline, CDR1 is SEHNR and CDR2 is FQNEAQ (reference sequence). The CDR3 coding sequence is TGTGCCAGCAGCTTAGAACAGTATAATTCACCCCTCCACTTT. It specifies CASSLEQYNSPLHF.

The chain recombines TRBV5-1 with TRBJ2-5; 11 bases agree with TRBD2. The CDR3 is 16 amino acids. Germline V gene sequence: CDR1 SGHRS, CDR2 YFSETQ. V was pared by 4 bases and J by 1 base, with 6 bases of the junction left unmatched. The CDR3 coding sequence is TGCGCCAGCAGCCTTGGGGGGACTAGCGGCCAAGAGACCCAGTACTTC. This translates into CASSLGGTSGQETQYF.

This clonotype was seen more than once but under ten times. The CDR3: CASSPTASGISDTQYF. The CDR3 DNA sequence: TGTGCCAGCAGCCCCACTGCTAGCGGGATTTCCGATACGCAGTATTTT. This chain links TRBV7-3 with TRBJ2-3; 9 bases match TRBD2. The germline V gene has CDR1 SGHTA and CDR2 FQGTGA. The CDR3 loop spans 16 amino acids. The J segment lost 6 bases and the V segment lost 5 bases, leaving 12 bases of the junction unmatched.

The chain combines TRBV11-2 with TRBJ2-1; D perhaps matches TRBD2 (6 bases). The CDR3 contains 11 residues. CDR1 is SGHAT and CDR2 is FQNNGV in the germline V gene. V was pared by 1 base and J by 16 bases, with 11 bases between. The CDR3 here is CASSLGASVFF. In DNA form, the CDR3 reads TGTGCCAGCAGCTTAGGGGCTAGCGTTTTCTTC.

V is TRBV5-1 and J is TRBJ1-1; perhaps TRBD1 as D (5 bases). V was pared by 4 bases and J by 1 base, with 11 bases between. Germline V gives CDR1 SGHRS, CDR2 YFSETQ. This CDR3 has 14 amino acids. CDR3 amino acids: CASSQGRPNTEAFF. The CDR3 DNA reads as TGCGCCAGCAGCCAGGGACGGCCGAACACTGAAGCTTTCTTT.

The chain has TRBV29-1 and TRBJ1-1; 10 nucleotides agree with TRBD1. This CDR3 has 13 amino acids. V lost 6 bases to trimming and J lost 5 bases; unmatched junction nucleotides: 6. Germline V gene data show CDR1 as SQVTM and CDR2 as ANQGSEA. The CDR3 protein is CSVTTGGETEAFF. The CDR3 DNA follows: TGCAGCGTGACGACAGGGGGCGAGACTGAAGCTTTCTTT.